This T cell receptor beta chain was identified during a study of graft-versus-host responses after intestinal transplantation. Study summary: All recipients got anti-thymocyte globulin induction, then tacrolimus and steroids for approximately 3 years.

Study-level points and caveats: The study found high graft-versus-host to host-versus-graft clonal ratios in allografts of patients with graft-donor T cell macrochimerism. Present in recipient marrow, GvH clones included some that appeared first in ileum or blood.

The CDR3 sequence is 14 residues long. The V gene's germline CDR1 is SGHVS and CDR2 FQNEAQ. The V end lost 1 base, the J end lost 8 bases, and 12 bases lay between the germline ends. Of note for this clone: Antigen specificity is unknown.

Assay used: immunoSEQ multiplex PCR; TCRdb lists only in-frame clones, some missing. The table lists under 85,000 clones, about 90% of them singletons. The rearrangement joins TRBV7-8 to TRBJ2-1, with D tentatively TRBD1 (6 bases). Sequencing was performed on unstimulated CD8+ T cells sorted from spleen or lymph node cells, taken before intestinal transplant. The clonotype originates from a human donor who received an intestinal transplant. In DNA, the CDR3 is TGTGCCAGCAGCTTAGGGCAGGGGTACGATGAGCAGTTCTTC. This encodes CASSLGQGYDEQFF.